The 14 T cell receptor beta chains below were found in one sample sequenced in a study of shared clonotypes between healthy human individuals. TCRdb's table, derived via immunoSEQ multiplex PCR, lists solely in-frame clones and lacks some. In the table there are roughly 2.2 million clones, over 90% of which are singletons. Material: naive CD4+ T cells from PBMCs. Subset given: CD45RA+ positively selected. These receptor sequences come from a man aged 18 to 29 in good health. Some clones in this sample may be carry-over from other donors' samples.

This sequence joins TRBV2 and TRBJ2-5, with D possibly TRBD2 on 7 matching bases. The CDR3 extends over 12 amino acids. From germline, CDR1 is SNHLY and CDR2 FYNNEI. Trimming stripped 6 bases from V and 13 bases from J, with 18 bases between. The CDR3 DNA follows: TGTGCCAGCAGGTCGGGCGGGGGCAGTTTGTACTTC. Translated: CASRSGGGSLYF.

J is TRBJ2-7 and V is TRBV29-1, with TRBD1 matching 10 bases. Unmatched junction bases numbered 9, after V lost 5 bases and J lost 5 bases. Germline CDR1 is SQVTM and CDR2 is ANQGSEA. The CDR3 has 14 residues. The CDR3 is CSVITPGQGNEQYF. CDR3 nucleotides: TGCAGCGTTATAACCCCGGGACAGGGGAACGAGCAGTACTTC.

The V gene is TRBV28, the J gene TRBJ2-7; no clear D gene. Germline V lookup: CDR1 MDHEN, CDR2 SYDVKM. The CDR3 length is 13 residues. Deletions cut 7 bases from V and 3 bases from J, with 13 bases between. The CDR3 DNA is TGTGCCAGCACCCTGGGTTCACACTACGAGCAGTACTTC. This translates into CASTLGSHYEQYF.

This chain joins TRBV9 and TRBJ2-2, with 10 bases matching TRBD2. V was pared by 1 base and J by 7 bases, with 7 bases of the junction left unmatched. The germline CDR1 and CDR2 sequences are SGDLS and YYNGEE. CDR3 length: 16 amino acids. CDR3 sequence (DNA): TGTGCCAGCAGCGTACTGAGCGGGAGGGCCGGCGGGGAGCTGTTTTTT. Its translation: CASSVLSGRAGGELFF.

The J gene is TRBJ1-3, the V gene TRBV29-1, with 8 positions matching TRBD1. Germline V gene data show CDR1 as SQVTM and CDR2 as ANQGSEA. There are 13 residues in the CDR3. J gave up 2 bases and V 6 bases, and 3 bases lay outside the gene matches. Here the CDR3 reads CSVPTGAGNTIYF. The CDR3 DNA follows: TGCAGCGTCCCGACAGGGGCTGGAAACACCATATATTTT.

Here the CDR3 DNA reads TGCGCCAGCAGTCCTCGGGGCACCAGCTCCTACGAGCAGTACTTC. The encoded protein is CASSPRGTSSYEQYF. V usage is TRBV5-1 and J usage is TRBJ2-7; D may correspond to TRBD1 or TRBD2 (5 bases each). The germline V gene has CDR1 SGHRS and CDR2 YFSETQ. The CDR3 length is 15 residues. With 5 bases removed from V and 0 bases from J, the gap between germline ends came to 15 bases.

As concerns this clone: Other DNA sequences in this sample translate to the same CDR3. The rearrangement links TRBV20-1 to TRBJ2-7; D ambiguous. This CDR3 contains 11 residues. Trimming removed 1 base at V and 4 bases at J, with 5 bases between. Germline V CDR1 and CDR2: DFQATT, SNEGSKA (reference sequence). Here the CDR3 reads CSARARYEQYF. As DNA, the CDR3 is TGCAGTGCTAGAGCACGTTACGAGCAGTACTTC.

Here the CDR3 DNA reads TGTGCCAGTAGTATATGGAAGGGAGCCCAGCATTTT. It yields the protein CASSIWKGAQHF. The chain is built from TRBV19 and TRBJ1-5; D call uncertain. The CDR3 has 12 residues. The ends were cut back, 2 bases at V and 11 bases at J, with 10 bases in the middle. Germline assignment: CDR1 LNHDA and CDR2 SQIVND (reference sequence).

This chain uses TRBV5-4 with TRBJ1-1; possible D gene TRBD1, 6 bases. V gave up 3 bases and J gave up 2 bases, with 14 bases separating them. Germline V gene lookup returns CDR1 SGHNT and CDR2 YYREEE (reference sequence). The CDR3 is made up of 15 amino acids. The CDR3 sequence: CASSWGGQANTEAFF. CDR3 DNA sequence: TGTGCCAGCAGCTGGGGGGGGCAGGCCAACACTGAAGCTTTCTTT.

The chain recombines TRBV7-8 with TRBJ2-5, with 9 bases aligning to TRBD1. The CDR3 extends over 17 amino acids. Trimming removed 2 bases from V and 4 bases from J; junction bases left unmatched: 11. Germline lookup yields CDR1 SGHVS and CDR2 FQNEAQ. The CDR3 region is CASSLPSPGTGTETQYF. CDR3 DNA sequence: TGTGCCAGCAGCTTACCTTCCCCGGGGACAGGGACAGAGACCCAGTACTTC.

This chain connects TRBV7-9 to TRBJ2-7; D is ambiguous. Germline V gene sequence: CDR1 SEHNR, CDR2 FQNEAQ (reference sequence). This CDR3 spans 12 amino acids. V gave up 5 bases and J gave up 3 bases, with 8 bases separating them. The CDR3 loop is CASSPVSYEQYF. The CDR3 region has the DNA TGTGCCAGCAGCCCCGTGAGCTACGAGCAGTACTTC.

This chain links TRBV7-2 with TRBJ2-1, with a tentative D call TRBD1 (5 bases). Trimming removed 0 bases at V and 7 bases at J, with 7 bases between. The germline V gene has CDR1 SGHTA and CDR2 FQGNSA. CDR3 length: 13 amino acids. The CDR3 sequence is CASSLARANEQFF. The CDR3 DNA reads TGTGCCAGCAGCTTAGCCAGGGCTAATGAGCAGTTCTTC.

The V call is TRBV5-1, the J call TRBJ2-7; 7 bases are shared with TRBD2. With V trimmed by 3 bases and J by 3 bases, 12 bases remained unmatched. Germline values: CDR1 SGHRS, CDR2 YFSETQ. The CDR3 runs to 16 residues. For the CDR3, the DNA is TGCGCCAGCAGCTCGGTAACCGGGACGGGGGGCTACGAGCAGTACTTC. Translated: CASSSVTGTGGYEQYF.

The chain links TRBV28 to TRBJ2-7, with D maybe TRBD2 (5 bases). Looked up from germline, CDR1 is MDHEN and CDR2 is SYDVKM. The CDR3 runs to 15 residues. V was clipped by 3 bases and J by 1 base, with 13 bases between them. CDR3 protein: CASSLRAPGSYEQYF. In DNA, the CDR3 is TGTGCCAGCAGTTTGAGGGCTCCGGGGTCCTACGAGCAGTACTTC.